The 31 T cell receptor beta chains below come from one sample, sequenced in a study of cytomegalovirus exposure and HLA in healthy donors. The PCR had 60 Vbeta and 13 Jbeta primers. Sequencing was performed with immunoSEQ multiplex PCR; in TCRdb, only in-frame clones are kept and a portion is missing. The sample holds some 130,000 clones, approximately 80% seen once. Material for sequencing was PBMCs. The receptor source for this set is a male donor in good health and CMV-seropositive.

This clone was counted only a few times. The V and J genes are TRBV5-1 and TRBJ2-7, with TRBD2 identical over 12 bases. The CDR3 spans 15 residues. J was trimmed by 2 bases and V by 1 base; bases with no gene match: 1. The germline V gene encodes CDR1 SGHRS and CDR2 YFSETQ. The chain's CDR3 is CASSLRLAGAYEQYF. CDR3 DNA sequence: TGCGCCAGCAGCTTGAGACTAGCGGGAGCCTACGAGCAGTACTTC.

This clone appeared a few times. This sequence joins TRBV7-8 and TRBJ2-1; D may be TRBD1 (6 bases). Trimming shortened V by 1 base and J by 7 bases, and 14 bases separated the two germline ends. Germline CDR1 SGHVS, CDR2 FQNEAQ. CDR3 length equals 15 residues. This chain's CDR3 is CASSLDSGRGNEQFF. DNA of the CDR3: TGTGCCAGCAGCTTAGATTCGGGCAGGGGAAATGAGCAGTTCTTC. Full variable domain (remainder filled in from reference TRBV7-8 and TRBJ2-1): GAGVSQSPRYKVAKRGQDVALRCDPISGHVSLFWYQQALGQGPEFLTYFQNEAQLDKSGLPSDRFFAERPEGSVSTLKIQRTQQEDSAVYLCASSLDSGRGNEQFFGPGTRLTVL.

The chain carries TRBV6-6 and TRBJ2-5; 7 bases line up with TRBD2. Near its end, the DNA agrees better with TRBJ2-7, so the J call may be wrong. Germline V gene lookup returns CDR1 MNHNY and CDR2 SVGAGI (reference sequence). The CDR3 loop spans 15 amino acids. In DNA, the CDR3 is TGTGCCAGCAGTTACGGGGGGGTTTCGGAGTACGAGCAGTACTTC. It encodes CASSYGGVSEYEQYF.

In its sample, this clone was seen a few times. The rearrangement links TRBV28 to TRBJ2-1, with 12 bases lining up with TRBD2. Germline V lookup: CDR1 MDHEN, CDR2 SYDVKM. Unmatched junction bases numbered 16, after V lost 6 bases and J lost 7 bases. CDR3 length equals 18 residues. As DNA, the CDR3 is TGTGCCAGCAGCCTCCTTATTTTGACTAGCGGGAGTATAAATGAGCAGTTCTTC. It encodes CASSLLILTSGSINEQFF. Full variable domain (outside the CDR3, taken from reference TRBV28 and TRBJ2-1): DVKVTQSSRYLVKRTGEKVFLECVQDMDHENMFWYRQDPGLGLRLIYFSYDVKMKEKGDIPEGYSVSREKKERFSLILESASTNQTSMYLCASSLLILTSGSINEQFFGPGTRLTVL.

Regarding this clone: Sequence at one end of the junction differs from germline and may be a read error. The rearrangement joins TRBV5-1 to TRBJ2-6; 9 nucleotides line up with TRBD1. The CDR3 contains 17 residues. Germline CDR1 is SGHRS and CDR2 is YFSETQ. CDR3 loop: CASSLAGQGSGANGLTF. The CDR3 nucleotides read TGCGCCAGCAGCTTGGCGGGACAGGGCTCTGGGGCCAACGGCCTGACTTTC.

This chain's CDR3 is CASSLLEGYEQYF. The CDR3 nucleotides are TGTGCCAGCAGCTTACTAGAGGGTTACGAGCAGTACTTC. The genes are TRBV11-1 and TRBJ2-7, with a possible D match to TRBD2 (5 bases). V dropped 2 bases and J dropped 4 bases, with 9 bases sitting between them. Germline CDR1 SGHAT, CDR2 FQDESV (reference sequence). The CDR3 runs 13 residues.

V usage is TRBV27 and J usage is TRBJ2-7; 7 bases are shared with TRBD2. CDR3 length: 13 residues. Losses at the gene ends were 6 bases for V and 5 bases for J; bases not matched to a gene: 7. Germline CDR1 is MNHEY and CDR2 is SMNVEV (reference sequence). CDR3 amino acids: CASSFNLADEQYF. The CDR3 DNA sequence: TGTGCCAGCAGCTTCAATCTAGCGGACGAGCAGTACTTC.

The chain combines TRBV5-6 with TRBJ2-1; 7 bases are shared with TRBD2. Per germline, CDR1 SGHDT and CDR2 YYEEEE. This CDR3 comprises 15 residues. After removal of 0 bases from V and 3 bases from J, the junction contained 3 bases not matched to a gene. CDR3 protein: CASSLARGGYNEQFF. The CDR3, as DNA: TGTGCCAGCAGCTTGGCGCGCGGGGGCTACAATGAGCAGTTCTTC.

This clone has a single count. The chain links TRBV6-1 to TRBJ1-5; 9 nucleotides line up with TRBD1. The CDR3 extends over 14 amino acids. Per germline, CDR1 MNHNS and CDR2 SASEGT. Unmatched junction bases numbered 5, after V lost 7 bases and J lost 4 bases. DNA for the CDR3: TGTGCCAGCATCCTAGGACAGGGGAATCAGCCCCAGCATTTT. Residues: CASILGQGNQPQHF.

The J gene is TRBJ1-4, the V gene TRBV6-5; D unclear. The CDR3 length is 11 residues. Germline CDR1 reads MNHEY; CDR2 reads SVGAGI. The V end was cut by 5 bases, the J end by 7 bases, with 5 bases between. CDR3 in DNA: TGTGCCAGCAGTCCCGGTGAAAAACTGTTTTTT. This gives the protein CASSPGEKLFF.

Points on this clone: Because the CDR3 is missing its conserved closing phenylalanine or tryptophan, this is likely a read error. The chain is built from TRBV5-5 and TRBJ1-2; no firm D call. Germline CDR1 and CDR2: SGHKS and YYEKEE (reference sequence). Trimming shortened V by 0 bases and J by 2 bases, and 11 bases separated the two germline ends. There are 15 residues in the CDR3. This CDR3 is CASSLAGVGNYGYTL. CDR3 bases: TGTGCCAGCAGCTTGGCCGGGGTTGGGAACTATGGCTACACCCTC.

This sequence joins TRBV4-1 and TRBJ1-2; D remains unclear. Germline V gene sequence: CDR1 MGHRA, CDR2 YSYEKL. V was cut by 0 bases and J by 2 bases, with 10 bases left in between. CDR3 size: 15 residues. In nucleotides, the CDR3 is TGCGCCAGCAGCCAAGACCCCCACGCGAACTATGGCTACACCTTC. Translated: CASSQDPHANYGYTF.

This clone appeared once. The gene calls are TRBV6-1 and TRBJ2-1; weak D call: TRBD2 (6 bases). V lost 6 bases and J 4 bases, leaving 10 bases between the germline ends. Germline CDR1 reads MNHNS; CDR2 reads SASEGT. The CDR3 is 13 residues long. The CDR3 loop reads CASRRDSYNEQFF. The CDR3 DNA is TGTGCCAGCAGAAGGGACTCTTACAATGAGCAGTTCTTC.

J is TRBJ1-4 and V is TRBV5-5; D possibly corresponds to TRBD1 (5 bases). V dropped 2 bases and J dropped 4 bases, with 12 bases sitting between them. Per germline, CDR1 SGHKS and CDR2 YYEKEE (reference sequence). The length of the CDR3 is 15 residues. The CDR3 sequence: CASSLPTDLNEKLFF. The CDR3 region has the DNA TGTGCCAGCAGCTTACCGACAGACCTTAATGAAAAACTGTTTTTT.

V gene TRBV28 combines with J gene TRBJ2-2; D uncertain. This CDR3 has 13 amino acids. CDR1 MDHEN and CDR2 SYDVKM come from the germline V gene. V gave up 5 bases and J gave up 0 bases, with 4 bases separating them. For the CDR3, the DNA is TGTGCCAGCAGTGGCTCGAACACCGGGGAGCTGTTTTTT. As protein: CASSGSNTGELFF.

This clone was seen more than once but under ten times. The CDR3 DNA sequence: TGTGCCAGCAGGGGACAGGCAACCTATAATTCACCCCTCCACTTT. The encoded protein is CASRGQATYNSPLHF. The rearrangement links TRBV2 to TRBJ1-6; TRBD1 agrees at 8 bases. This CDR3 contains 15 residues. Germline CDR1 is SNHLY and CDR2 is FYNNEI. V shed 6 bases and J 2 bases; nucleotides not matched to a gene: 3.

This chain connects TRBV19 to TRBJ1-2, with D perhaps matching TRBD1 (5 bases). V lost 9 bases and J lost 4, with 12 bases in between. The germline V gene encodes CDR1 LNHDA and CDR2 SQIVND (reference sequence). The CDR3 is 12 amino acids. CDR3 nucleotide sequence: TGTGCCAGCGCGACAGTTCTCTATGGCTACACCTTC. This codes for CASATVLYGYTF.

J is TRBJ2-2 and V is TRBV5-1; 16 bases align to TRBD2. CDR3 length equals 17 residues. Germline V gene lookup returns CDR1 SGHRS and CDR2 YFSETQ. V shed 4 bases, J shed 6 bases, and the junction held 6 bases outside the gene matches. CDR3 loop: CASSTGTSGRVAGELFF. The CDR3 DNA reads TGCGCCAGCAGCACTGGGACTAGCGGGAGGGTTGCCGGGGAGCTGTTTTTT.

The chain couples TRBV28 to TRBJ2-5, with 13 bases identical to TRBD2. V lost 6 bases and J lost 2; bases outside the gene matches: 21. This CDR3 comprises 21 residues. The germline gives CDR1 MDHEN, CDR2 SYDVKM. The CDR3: CASSLQWDWTSGGAPQETQYF. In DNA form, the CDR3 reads TGTGCCAGCAGCCTACAGTGGGACTGGACTAGCGGGGGAGCACCACAAGAGACCCAGTACTTC.

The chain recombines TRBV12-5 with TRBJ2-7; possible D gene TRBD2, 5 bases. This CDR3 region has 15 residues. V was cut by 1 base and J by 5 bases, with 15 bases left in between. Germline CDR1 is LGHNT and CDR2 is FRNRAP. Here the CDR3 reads CASGLGSGESDEQYF. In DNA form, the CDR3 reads TGTGCTAGTGGTTTGGGGTCCGGGGAAAGCGACGAGCAGTACTTC.

The CDR3 bases are TGTGCCAGCAGCTGGGGGGTTGTAGGGAATGAGCAGTTCTTC. It yields the protein CASSWGVVGNEQFF. This chain joins TRBV7-2 and TRBJ2-1; perhaps TRBD2 as D (6 bases). The germline V gene has CDR1 SGHTA and CDR2 FQGNSA. This CDR3 is 14 amino acids long. V lost 4 bases, J lost 7 bases, and 14 bases lay in between.

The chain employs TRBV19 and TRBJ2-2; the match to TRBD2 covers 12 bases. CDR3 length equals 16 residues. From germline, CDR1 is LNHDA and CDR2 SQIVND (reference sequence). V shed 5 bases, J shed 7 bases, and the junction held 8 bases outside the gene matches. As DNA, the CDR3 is TGTGCCAGTAGTCACCTAGCGGGAGGGCCTGTCGGGGAGCTGTTTTTT. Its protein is CASSHLAGGPVGELFF.

The chain's CDR3 is CASSQEDRVNSPLHF. CDR3 coding DNA: TGTGCCAGCAGCCAAGAGGACAGGGTTAATTCACCCCTCCACTTT. This chain links TRBV14 with TRBJ1-6; 8 positions agree with TRBD1. V was pared by 0 bases and J by 6 bases, with 1 base of the junction left unmatched. The CDR3 has 15 residues. The V gene's germline CDR1 is SGHDN and CDR2 FVKESK.

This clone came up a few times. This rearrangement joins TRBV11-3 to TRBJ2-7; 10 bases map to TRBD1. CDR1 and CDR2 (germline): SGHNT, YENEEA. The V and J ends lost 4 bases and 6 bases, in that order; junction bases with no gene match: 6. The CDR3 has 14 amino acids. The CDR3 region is CASSSTTGGGEQYF. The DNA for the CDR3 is TGTGCCAGCAGCTCCACGACAGGGGGCGGCGAGCAGTACTTC. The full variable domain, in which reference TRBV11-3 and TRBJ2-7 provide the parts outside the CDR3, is EAGVVQSPRYKIIEKKQPVAFWCNPISGHNTLYWYLQNLGQGPELLIRYENEEAVDDSQLPKDRFSAERLKGVDSTLKIQPAELGDSAVYLCASSSTTGGGEQYFGPGTRLTVT.

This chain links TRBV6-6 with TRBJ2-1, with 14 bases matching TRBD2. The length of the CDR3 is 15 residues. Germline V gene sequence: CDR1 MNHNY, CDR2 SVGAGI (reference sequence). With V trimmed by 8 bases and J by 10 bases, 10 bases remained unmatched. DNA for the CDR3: TGTGCCAGCGTGTTGGGACTAGCGGGAGTTAGGGAGCAGTTCTTC. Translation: CASVLGLAGVREQFF.

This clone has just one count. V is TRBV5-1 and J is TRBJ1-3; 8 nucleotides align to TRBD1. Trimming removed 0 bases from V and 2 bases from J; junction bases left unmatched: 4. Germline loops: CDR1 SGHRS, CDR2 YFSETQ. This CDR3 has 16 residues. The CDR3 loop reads CASSLAGQVAGNTIYF. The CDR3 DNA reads TGCGCCAGCAGCTTGGCGGGACAGGTAGCTGGAAACACCATATATTTT.

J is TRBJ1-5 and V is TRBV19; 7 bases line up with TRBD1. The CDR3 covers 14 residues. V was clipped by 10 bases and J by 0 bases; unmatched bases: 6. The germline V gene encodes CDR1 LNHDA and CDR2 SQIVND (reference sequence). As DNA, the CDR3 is TGTGCCACAAGGACAGGCTATAGCAATCAGCCCCAGCATTTT. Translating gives CATRTGYSNQPQHF.

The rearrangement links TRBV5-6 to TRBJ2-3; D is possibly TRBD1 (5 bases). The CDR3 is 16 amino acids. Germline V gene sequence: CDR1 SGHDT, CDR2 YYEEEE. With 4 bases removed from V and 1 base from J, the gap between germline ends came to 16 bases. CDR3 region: CASSPPLGDGTDTQYF. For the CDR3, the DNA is TGTGCCAGCAGCCCTCCTTTAGGGGATGGCACAGATACGCAGTATTTT.

The CDR3: CASSYSTVTGSAQYF. The CDR3, as DNA: TGTGCCAGCAGTTACTCGACAGTAACTGGATCGGCGCAGTATTTT. The chain couples TRBV6-5 to TRBJ2-3; a possible D gene is TRBD1 (5 bases). This CDR3 region has 15 residues. V was trimmed by 0 bases and J by 10 bases, leaving 17 bases between them. Germline V gene data show CDR1 as MNHEY and CDR2 as SVGAGI.

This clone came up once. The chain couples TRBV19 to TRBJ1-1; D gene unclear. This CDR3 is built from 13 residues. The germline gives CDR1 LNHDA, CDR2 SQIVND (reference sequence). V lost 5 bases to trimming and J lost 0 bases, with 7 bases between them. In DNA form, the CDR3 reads TGTGCCAGTAGTCAGTTCGTGAACACTGAAGCTTTCTTT. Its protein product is CASSQFVNTEAFF.

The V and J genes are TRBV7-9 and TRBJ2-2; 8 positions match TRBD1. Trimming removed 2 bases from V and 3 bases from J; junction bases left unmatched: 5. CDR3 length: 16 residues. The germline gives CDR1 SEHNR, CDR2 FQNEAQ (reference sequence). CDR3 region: CASSLRTGRDTGELFF. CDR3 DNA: TGTGCCAGCAGCTTAAGGACAGGGAGAGACACCGGGGAGCTGTTTTTT.